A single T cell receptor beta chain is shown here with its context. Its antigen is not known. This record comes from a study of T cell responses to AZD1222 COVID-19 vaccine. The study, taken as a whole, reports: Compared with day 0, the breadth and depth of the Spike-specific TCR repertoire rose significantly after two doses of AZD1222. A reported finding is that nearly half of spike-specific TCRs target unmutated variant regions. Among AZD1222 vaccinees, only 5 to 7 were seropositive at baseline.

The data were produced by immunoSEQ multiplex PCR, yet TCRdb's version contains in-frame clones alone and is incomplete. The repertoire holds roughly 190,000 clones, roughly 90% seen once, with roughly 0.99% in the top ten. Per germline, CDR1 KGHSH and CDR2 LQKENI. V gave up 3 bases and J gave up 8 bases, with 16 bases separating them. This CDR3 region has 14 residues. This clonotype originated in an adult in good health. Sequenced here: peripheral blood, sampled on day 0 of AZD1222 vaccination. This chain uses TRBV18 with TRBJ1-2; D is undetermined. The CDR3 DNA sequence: TGTGCCAGCTCACCCCCTCTTGAGACGAGCGGCTACACCTTC. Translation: CASSPPLETSGYTF. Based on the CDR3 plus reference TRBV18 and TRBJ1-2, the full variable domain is NAGVMQNPRHLVRRRGQEARLRCSPMKGHSHVYWYRQLPEEGLKFMVYLQKENIIDESGMPKERFSAEFPKEGPSILRIQQVVRGDSAAYFCASSPPLETSGYTFGSGTRLTVV.